This TCR beta chain is from a study of control samples from healthy donors and cancer patients (dated by TCRdb to about 2020). About this clone: The antigen it recognizes is unknown. One base away there is no much larger clone; base qualities are not given.

In the germline V gene, CDR1 corresponds to MNHEY and CDR2 to SVGAGI. The junction shows trimming of 8 bases on V and 1 base on J, and the gene matches do not reach 7 bases of it. The CDR3 runs 14 amino acids, cysteine and phenylalanine included. Here the CDR3 DNA is all that survives: 42 bases in frame from base 1. Receptor libraries were prepared by the immunoSEQ multiplex PCR assay. Imported from immuneACCESS, the table was reduced by TCRdb to in-frame sequences with V and J called. These copies leave out some clones; in studies compared against another copy, an unresolved V gene accounts for under half, and the cause of the remainder is not known. The sample table records more than 95,000 clones; around 86% of these occur just once. The top ten constitute about 8.7% of the sample.

The chain joins TRBV6-5 to TRBJ1-1, and 7 junctional nucleotides match TRBD1. The receptor's source is a man aged 35 to 55 in good health. The specimen was blood. The nucleotides read TGTGCCAGCCGACGGGACAGTGGGAACACTGAAGCTTTCTTT. Its translation reads: CASRRDSGNTEAFF.